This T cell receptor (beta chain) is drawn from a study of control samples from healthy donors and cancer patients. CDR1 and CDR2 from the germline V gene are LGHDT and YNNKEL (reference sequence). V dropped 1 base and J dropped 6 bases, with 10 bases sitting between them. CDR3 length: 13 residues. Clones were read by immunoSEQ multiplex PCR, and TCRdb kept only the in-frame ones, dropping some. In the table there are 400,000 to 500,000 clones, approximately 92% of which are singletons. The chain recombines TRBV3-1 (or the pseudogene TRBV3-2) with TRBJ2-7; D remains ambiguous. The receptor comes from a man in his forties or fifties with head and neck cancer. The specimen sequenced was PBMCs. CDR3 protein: CASSQGNLFEQYF. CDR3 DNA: TGTGCCAGCAGCCAAGGTAATCTGTTCGAGCAGTACTTC.